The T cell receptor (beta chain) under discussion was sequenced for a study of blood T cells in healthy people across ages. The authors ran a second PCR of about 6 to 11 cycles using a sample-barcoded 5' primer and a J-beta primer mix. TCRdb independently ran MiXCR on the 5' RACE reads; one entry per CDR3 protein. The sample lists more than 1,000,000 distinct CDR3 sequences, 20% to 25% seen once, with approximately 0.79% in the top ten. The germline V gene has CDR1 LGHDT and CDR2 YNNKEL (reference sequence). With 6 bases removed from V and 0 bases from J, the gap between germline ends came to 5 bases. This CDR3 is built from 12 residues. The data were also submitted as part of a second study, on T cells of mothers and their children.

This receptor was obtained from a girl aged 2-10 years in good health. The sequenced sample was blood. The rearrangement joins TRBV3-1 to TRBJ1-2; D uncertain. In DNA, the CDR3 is TGTGCCAGCAGGGCAGCTAACTATGGCTACACCTTC. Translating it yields CASRAANYGYTF.